Listed here are 31 T cell receptor beta chains from one sample, sequenced in a study of blood T cell repertoires in COVID-19. Here immunoSEQ multiplex PCR was the method, and the copy in TCRdb shows in-frame clones only, minus some. The sample gives more than 150,000 clones, about 86% of which show up once; about 0.96% is in the top ten. The material sequenced was peripheral blood. All receptors derive from a woman between 18 and 30 years old who had recovered from COVID-19.

The chain employs TRBV19 and TRBJ1-2; TRBD1 matches 12 bases. The ends lost 6 bases at V and 5 bases at J; junction bases unmatched: 4. CDR1 is LNHDA, CDR2 SQIVND, per germline (reference sequence). The CDR3 loop spans 14 amino acids. The CDR3 protein is CASRGQGARYGYTF. The CDR3 DNA reads as TGTGCCAGTAGGGGACAGGGGGCTCGGTATGGCTACACCTTC.

The chain employs TRBV12-3 or TRBV12-4 and TRBJ1-2; unclear D gene. Trimming removed 7 bases at V and 4 bases at J, with 13 bases between. The CDR3 spans 13 residues. In DNA form, the CDR3 reads TGTGCCAGCACAGGTCTATGGGCCTATGGCTACACCTTC. The encoded protein is CASTGLWAYGYTF.

This chain joins TRBV12-3 or TRBV12-4 and TRBJ2-3; weak D call: TRBD2 (6 bases). V shed 8 bases and J shed 6 bases, with 12 bases lying between them. There are 12 residues in the CDR3. The CDR3 coding sequence is TGTGCCAGCGGACGTGGGGGGGATACGCAGTATTTT. It is translated as CASGRGGDTQYF.

CDR3 protein: CASSLETAGGPTDTQYF. The CDR3 region has the DNA TGTGCCAGCAGCTTAGAAACAGCGGGGGGCCCCACAGATACGCAGTATTTT. The chain recombines TRBV7-2 with TRBJ2-3; 9 nucleotides match TRBD2. In germline, CDR1 is SGHTA, CDR2 FQGNSA. The CDR3 length is 17 residues. V was clipped by 1 base and J by 2 bases; unmatched bases: 7.

The chain is built from TRBV2 and TRBJ1-5, with a tentative D call TRBD1 (5 bases). This CDR3 spans 13 amino acids. Germline CDR1 reads SNHLY; CDR2 reads FYNNEI. Trimming shortened V by 7 bases and J by 4 bases, and 11 bases separated the two germline ends. The CDR3 spells CASKPGLNQPQHF. CDR3 coding DNA: TGTGCCAGCAAGCCAGGGTTGAATCAGCCCCAGCATTTT.

J is TRBJ1-1 and V is TRBV18; 9 positions match TRBD1. Trimming removed 6 bases from V and 1 base from J; junction bases left unmatched: 6. The germline V gene encodes CDR1 KGHSH and CDR2 LQKENI. This CDR3 comprises 15 residues. The CDR3 protein is CASSPTGGENTEAFF. The DNA for the CDR3 is TGTGCCAGCTCGCCGACAGGGGGGGAGAACACTGAAGCTTTCTTT.

This clone was counted once. The chain combines TRBV7-3 with TRBJ1-2; D gene unclear. This CDR3 is built from 14 residues. CDR1 is SGHTA, CDR2 FQGTGA, per germline. Between the trimmed V and J ends, which lost 3 bases and 4 bases, there was a span of 12 bases. The CDR3 sequence: CASSFYVLLYGYTF. CDR3 nucleotides: TGTGCCAGCAGCTTCTACGTGCTCCTCTATGGCTACACCTTC. The whole variable domain, filled in from reference TRBV7-3 and TRBJ1-2, reads GAGVSQTPSNKVTEKGKYVELRCDPISGHTALYWYRQSLGQGPEFLIYFQGTGAADDSGLPNDRFFAVRPEGSVSTLKIQRTERGDSAVYLCASSFYVLLYGYTFGSGTRLTVV.

This chain links TRBV19 with TRBJ2-7; D unclear. V lost 6 bases and J lost 2, with 11 bases in between. The germline gives CDR1 LNHDA, CDR2 SQIVND (reference sequence). The CDR3 loop spans 13 amino acids. The CDR3 DNA is TGTGCCAGTAGCCCGGGTGAGCCCTACGAGCAGTACTTC. Translated, it gives CASSPGEPYEQYF.

The chain is built from TRBV10-3 and TRBJ2-7; 7 bases fit TRBD1. Looked up from germline, CDR1 is ENHRY and CDR2 is SYGVKD. The length of the CDR3 is 13 residues. V trimming: 6 bases; J trimming: 4 bases; junction bases outside the gene matches: 6. This CDR3 is CAISPGQIYEQYV. CDR3 nucleotide sequence: TGTGCCATCAGCCCGGGACAGATTTACGAGCAGTACGTC.

The V gene is TRBV25-1, the J gene TRBJ2-3; 11 bases are shared with TRBD2. The germline gives CDR1 MGHDK, CDR2 SYGVNS. The CDR3 totals 18 residues. With 3 bases clipped from V and 2 bases from J, the junction kept 10 bases outside the gene matches. CDR3 loop: CASSDLRGLAGNTDTQYF. The CDR3, as DNA: TGTGCCAGCAGTGACCTAAGAGGACTAGCGGGTAACACAGATACGCAGTATTTT. The variable domain in full, completed from reference TRBV25-1 and TRBJ2-3, reads EADIYQTPRYLVIGTGKKITLECSQTMGHDKMYWYQQDPGMELHLIHYSYGVNSTEKGDLSSESTVSRIRTEHFPLTLESARPSHTSQYLCASSDLRGLAGNTDTQYFGPGTRLTVL.

The chain links TRBV4-3 to TRBJ1-3, with D tentatively TRBD1 (5 bases). This CDR3 spans 16 amino acids. Deletions cut 4 bases from V and 0 bases from J, with 13 bases between. The germline gives CDR1 LGHNA, CDR2 YSLEER. CDR3 sequence: CASSRGDYRSGNTIYF. In DNA form, the CDR3 reads TGCGCCAGCAGCCGGGGGGACTACCGCTCTGGAAACACCATATATTTT.

This chain connects TRBV19 to TRBJ1-5; no definite D call. Per the germline V gene, CDR1 is LNHDA and CDR2 is SQIVND (reference sequence). The CDR3 is made up of 13 amino acids. V dropped 4 bases and J dropped 3 bases, with 7 bases sitting between them. CDR3 in amino acids: CASSSSSNQPQHF. CDR3 nucleotide sequence: TGTGCCAGTAGTAGCAGTTCCAATCAGCCCCAGCATTTT.

The chain uses TRBV25-1 and TRBJ2-3, with D possibly matching TRBD1 (7 bases). CDR3 size: 14 residues. From germline, CDR1 is MGHDK and CDR2 SYGVNS. The V gene lost 6 bases and the J gene lost 10 bases, with 20 bases spanning the gap. This CDR3 reads CASSSVEGQLAQYF. Written as DNA, the CDR3 is TGTGCCAGCAGCTCTGTGGAGGGACAGCTGGCGCAGTATTTT.

V and J are TRBV28 and TRBJ1-2; D not certain. CDR3 length equals 13 residues. Germline CDR1 is MDHEN and CDR2 is SYDVKM. The ends were cut back, 3 bases at V and 8 bases at J, with 13 bases in the middle. CDR3 nucleotides: TGTGCCAGCAGTTTGCGAGTGGGAGTCGGCTACACCTTC. Translation gives CASSLRVGVGYTF.

The V call is TRBV9, the J call TRBJ2-7; maybe TRBD2 (8 bases). The CDR3 is made up of 14 amino acids. V lost 4 bases and J 7 bases, leaving 18 bases between the germline ends. From germline, CDR1 is SGDLS and CDR2 YYNGEE. The CDR3 sequence is CASSRPGRGREQYF. In nucleotides, the CDR3 is TGTGCCAGCAGCCGACCCGGGAGGGGGCGAGAGCAGTACTTC.

The rearrangement uses TRBV5-4 and TRBJ1-5, with a possible D match to TRBD1 (5 bases). The CDR3 runs to 12 residues. Trimming shortened V by 0 bases and J by 7 bases, and 5 bases separated the two germline ends. Per germline, CDR1 SGHNT and CDR2 YYREEE (reference sequence). The CDR3 spells CASSLEGQPQHF. CDR3 bases: TGTGCCAGCAGCTTGGAGGGGCAGCCCCAGCATTTT.

This chain connects TRBV7-8 to TRBJ2-4; TRBD1 aligns across 7 bases. From germline, CDR1 is SGHVS and CDR2 FQNEAQ. This CDR3 is built from 16 residues. Losses at the gene ends were 1 base for V and 0 bases for J; bases not matched to a gene: 3. Written as DNA, the CDR3 is TGTGCCAGCAGCTTAGACAGGGGTCTAGCCAAAAACATTCAGTACTTC. Its protein is CASSLDRGLAKNIQYF.

The table lists this clone with a few counts. The genes are TRBV9 and TRBJ1-4, with D possibly TRBD1 on 6 matching bases. V lost 0 bases, J lost 3 bases, and 9 bases lay in between. CDR3 size: 15 residues. From germline, CDR1 is SGDLS and CDR2 YYNGEE. CDR3 sequence (DNA): TGTGCCAGCAGCGTAGACAGGGAAGCTAATGAAAAACTGTTTTTT. Residues: CASSVDREANEKLFF.

The CDR3 bases are TGTGCCACCACAGGGCGGTTTAGAGATACGCAGTATTTT. The encoded protein is CATTGRFRDTQYF. The chain recombines TRBV3-1 (or the pseudogene TRBV3-2) with TRBJ2-3; TRBD1 might be the D (6 bases). Germline V gives CDR1 LGHDT, CDR2 YNNKEL (reference sequence). This CDR3 is 13 amino acids long. The V and J ends lost 10 bases and 5 bases respectively, with 16 bases between them.

This chain connects TRBV6-1 to TRBJ1-2, with D possibly matching TRBD1 (6 bases). Germline V CDR1 and CDR2: MNHNS, SASEGT. V lost 3 bases, J lost 4 bases, and 9 bases lay in between. The CDR3 has 13 amino acids. The chain's CDR3 is CASSEDSGYGYTF. In DNA, the CDR3 is TGTGCCAGCAGTGAGGACAGCGGCTATGGCTACACCTTC.

The rearrangement uses TRBV4-3 and TRBJ2-5, with a tentative D call TRBD2 (7 bases). The V end lost 2 bases, the J end lost 1 base, and 14 bases lay between the germline ends. CDR1 and CDR2 (germline): LGHNA, YSLEER. The CDR3 runs to 16 residues. The CDR3 nucleotides are TGCGCCAGCAGCCAAATTGGAGGGGGGGTCCAAGAGACCCAGTACTTC. The encoded protein is CASSQIGGGVQETQYF.

The chain couples TRBV11-2 to TRBJ1-1; D is possibly TRBD1 (6 bases). Per germline, CDR1 SGHAT and CDR2 FQNNGV. This CDR3 is 15 amino acids long. Trimming stripped 5 bases from V and 3 bases from J, with 16 bases between. DNA of the CDR3: TGTGCCAGCAGCCCGACAGGCGTTGGGTACACTGAAGCTTTCTTT. Translating gives CASSPTGVGYTEAFF.

The CDR3 DNA follows: TGCGCCAGCAGCCAAGTCGGTCACGGGGAGCTGTTTTTT. This translates into CASSQVGHGELFF. The chain joins TRBV4-1 to TRBJ2-2; D gene ambiguous. This CDR3 has 13 amino acids. V gave up 1 base and J gave up 7 bases, with 7 bases separating them. The germline V gene has CDR1 MGHRA and CDR2 YSYEKL.

The V and J genes are TRBV14 and TRBJ1-6; 8 nucleotides match TRBD1. Germline CDR1 is SGHDN and CDR2 is FVKESK. This CDR3 is built from 14 residues. The ends lost 4 bases at V and 7 bases at J; junction bases unmatched: 3. The CDR3 DNA reads as TGTGCCAGCAGCCGACACAGGGGGAATTCACCCCTCCACTTT. It codes for CASSRHRGNSPLHF.

In its sample, this clone was seen once. The J gene is TRBJ1-5, the V gene TRBV6-6, with D perhaps TRBD1 (6 bases). This CDR3 has 15 residues. The V end lost 2 bases, the J end lost 0 bases, and 8 bases lay between the germline ends. In germline, CDR1 is MNHNY, CDR2 SVGAGI (reference sequence). Here the CDR3 DNA reads TGTGCCAGCAGTTACCGGACAGATAGCAATCAGCCCCAGCATTTT. As protein: CASSYRTDSNQPQHF.

The rearrangement links TRBV6-1 to TRBJ2-3; D might be TRBD2 (6 bases). Germline V lookup: CDR1 MNHNS, CDR2 SASEGT. Trimming pared 8 bases from V and 8 bases from J, leaving 14 bases between. There are 12 residues in the CDR3. The CDR3 spells CASGGSRGTQYF. The CDR3 DNA reads TGTGCCAGCGGGGGGTCGCGGGGTACGCAGTATTTT.

The CDR3 sequence: CSAMGGLGYTF. The CDR3 DNA sequence: TGCAGTGCTATGGGCGGGCTGGGCTACACCTTC. The rearrangement joins TRBV20-1 to TRBJ1-2; unclear D gene. The CDR3 consists of 11 residues. The V gene's germline CDR1 is DFQATT and CDR2 SNEGSKA (reference sequence). Trimming took off 4 bases at V and 8 bases at J, with 11 bases between the two ends.

This clone was recorded only once. The chain couples TRBV24-1 to TRBJ2-2, with a possible D match to TRBD1 (6 bases). Trimming removed 10 bases at V and 5 bases at J, with 13 bases between. The CDR3 is 13 amino acids. Germline CDR1 and CDR2: KGHDR and SFDVKD. CDR3 sequence: CATQGHSTGELFF. CDR3 nucleotide sequence: TGTGCCACTCAGGGACATTCGACCGGGGAGCTGTTTTTT.

This clone came up a few times. The chain employs TRBV2 and TRBJ2-7; 10 bases agree with TRBD1. Germline CDR1 SNHLY, CDR2 FYNNEI. The CDR3 length is 14 residues. The trim removed 6 bases at V and 4 bases at J, leaving 6 bases unmatched. CDR3 sequence (DNA): TGTGCCAGCAGGAGGACAGGGGGAGTTTACGAGCAGTACGTC. Amino acid sequence: CASRRTGGVYEQYV.

The V call is TRBV6-2 or TRBV6-3, the J call TRBJ1-4, with D possibly matching TRBD1 (6 bases). CDR3 length equals 14 residues. The germline V gene encodes CDR1 MNHEY and CDR2 SVGEGT. Trimming stripped 5 bases from V and 10 bases from J, with 17 bases between. CDR3 protein: CASSLTGIAGKLFF. CDR3 DNA: TGTGCCAGCAGTCTGACAGGCATTGCGGGAAAACTGTTTTTT.

The V and J genes are TRBV6-5 and TRBJ2-2; D gene unclear. Germline-derived CDR1 and CDR2 are MNHEY and SVGAGI. Deletions cut 2 bases from V and 7 bases from J, with 11 bases between. CDR3 length equals 14 residues. CDR3 region: CASSYTVYDGELFF. In DNA, the CDR3 is TGTGCCAGCAGTTACACGGTGTATGACGGGGAGCTGTTTTTT.